Listed here are 29 T cell receptor beta chains from one sample, sequenced in a study of healthy donors' naive CD4 and CD8 T cells. A linear amplification protocol produced the TCR libraries from around 0.55 ug of total RNA. TCRdb redid the calling of the reads with MiXCR, one entry per CDR3 protein. In the table there are 180,000 or so distinct CDR3 sequences, about 70% of which are singletons. The sequenced sample was naive CD4+ and CD8+ T cells sorted from blood, pooled from several donors. The source is a pool of human donors in good health; the sample pools cells from several healthy donors.

V gene TRBV20-1 combines with J gene TRBJ1-5; D unclear. Trimming removed 1 base from V and 4 bases from J, with 5 bases in between. This CDR3 spans 12 amino acids. The germline V gene has CDR1 DFQATT and CDR2 SNEGSKA (reference sequence). CDR3 amino acids: CSARVRNQPQHF. CDR3 nucleotide sequence: TGCAGTGCTAGAGTTAGGAATCAGCCCCAGCATTTT.

The V and J genes are TRBV5-6 and TRBJ2-7, with TRBD1 identical over 7 bases. J lost 3 bases, V lost 0 bases, and 6 bases had no gene match. This CDR3 has 15 residues. CDR1 SGHDT and CDR2 YYEEEE come from the germline V gene. Here the CDR3 reads CASSLGGQRHYEQYF. The CDR3 bases are TGTGCCAGCAGCTTGGGGGGACAGCGTCACTACGAGCAGTACTTC.

V gene TRBV29-1 combines with J gene TRBJ2-7; 7 bases are shared with TRBD1. The CDR3 is 14 residues long. Germline V gene sequence: CDR1 SQVTM, CDR2 ANQGSEA. Trimming took 5 bases from V and 0 from J; bases not matched to a gene: 7. The CDR3 nucleotides are TGCAGCGTTCTGACAGGGTCCAGCTCCTACGAGCAGTACTTC. It translates to CSVLTGSSSYEQYF.

A few counts support this clonotype. This rearrangement joins TRBV30 to TRBJ2-1, with TRBD2 matching 10 bases. The CDR3 has 13 amino acids. The germline CDR1 and CDR2 sequences are GTSNPN and SVGIG (reference sequence). The trim removed 2 bases at V and 12 bases at J, leaving 7 bases unmatched. The CDR3 DNA follows: TGTGCCTGGAGTCCCCTGGTAGCGGGAGGGCAGTTCTTC. Its protein product is CAWSPLVAGGQFF.

The V and J genes are TRBV5-5 and TRBJ1-1, with D perhaps TRBD1 (5 bases). CDR1 is SGHKS and CDR2 is YYEKEE in the germline V gene (reference sequence). The V end was cut by 1 base, the J end by 3 bases, with 10 bases between. The CDR3 extends over 14 amino acids. The CDR3 DNA follows: TGTGCCAGCAGCTTGTTGCCAGGGCACACTGAAGCTTTCTTT. Its translation is CASSLLPGHTEAFF. The full variable domain, completed using reference TRBV5-5 and TRBJ1-1, is DAGVTQSPTHLIKTRGQQVTLRCSPISGHKSVSWYQQVLGQGPQFIFQYYEKEERGRGNFPDRFSARQFPNYSSELNVNALLLGDSALYLCASSLLPGHTEAFFGQGTRLTVV.

V is TRBV5-4 and J is TRBJ1-1; no definite D call. The CDR3 runs 14 residues. CDR1 is SGHNT and CDR2 is YYREEE in the germline V gene (reference sequence). Trimming removed 0 bases from V and 2 bases from J, with 8 bases in between. The CDR3, as DNA: TGTGCCAGCAGCTTGGGACGGATAAACACTGAAGCTTTCTTT. This sequence encodes CASSLGRINTEAFF.

The V and J genes are TRBV30 and TRBJ1-1; a possible D gene is TRBD1 (5 bases). Germline values: CDR1 GTSNPN, CDR2 SVGIG (reference sequence). Trimming left V 0 bases short and J 9 bases short, with 20 bases between. This CDR3 region has 15 residues. CDR3 bases: TGTGCCTGGAGTGTACGGGGCGGCTTTTCGTCGAAAGCTTTCTTT. This sequence encodes CAWSVRGGFSSKAFF. The complete variable domain, with remaining parts taken from reference TRBV30 and TRBJ1-1, reads SQTIHQWPATLVQPVGSPLSLECTVEGTSNPNLYWYRQAAGRGLQLLFYSVGIGQISSEVPQNLSASRPQDRQFILSSKKLLLSDSGFYLCAWSVRGGFSSKAFFGQGTRLTVV.

This clonotype was observed once. J is TRBJ2-5 and V is TRBV29-1; TRBD2 might be the D (6 bases). The germline V gene encodes CDR1 SQVTM and CDR2 ANQGSEA. V lost 0 bases and J lost 2, with 13 bases in between. The CDR3 is 15 amino acids. DNA of the CDR3: TGCAGCGTTGAAGAGGTGGAGGGTGGGCAAGAGACCCAGTACTTC. Amino acid sequence: CSVEEVEGGQETQYF.

This clonotype was found a few times. The chain joins TRBV19 to TRBJ1-1, with D possibly TRBD1 on 5 matching bases. The ends were cut back, 4 bases at V and 5 bases at J, with 14 bases in the middle. There are 14 residues in the CDR3. Germline V lookup: CDR1 LNHDA, CDR2 SQIVND (reference sequence). CDR3 sequence reads: CASSTHQGGTEAFF. CDR3 bases: TGTGCCAGTAGTACCCATCAGGGAGGGACTGAAGCTTTCTTT.

The genes are TRBV6-1 and TRBJ2-2; D not certain. This CDR3 region has 13 residues. The V end was cut by 6 bases, the J end by 6 bases, with 11 bases between. The germline gives CDR1 MNHNS, CDR2 SASEGT. CDR3 region: CASSAYTAGELFF. CDR3 DNA sequence: TGTGCCAGCAGCGCTTATACGGCCGGGGAGCTGTTTTTT.

The genes are TRBV29-1 and TRBJ2-2, with 12 bases that match TRBD1. Germline lookup yields CDR1 SQVTM and CDR2 ANQGSEA. The length of the CDR3 is 13 residues. The V segment lost 6 bases and the J segment 7 bases; nucleotides outside the gene matches: 3. CDR3 residues: CSVGTGGIGELFF. CDR3 sequence (DNA): TGCAGCGTGGGGACAGGGGGCATCGGGGAGCTGTTTTTT.

The rearrangement joins TRBV6-5 to TRBJ2-5; 8 nucleotides match TRBD1. Germline CDR1 MNHEY, CDR2 SVGAGI. The junction had 13 bases not matched to a gene; V was cut back by 5 bases and J by 5 bases. The CDR3 spans 16 residues. The CDR3 reads CASSTRTGQVGETQYF. The CDR3 DNA reads TGTGCCAGCAGTACGAGGACAGGGCAGGTGGGGGAGACCCAGTACTTC.

The chain joins TRBV6-2 or TRBV6-3 to TRBJ2-1; 9 bases are shared with TRBD2. The CDR3 runs to 16 residues. Germline lookup yields CDR1 MNHEY and CDR2 SVGEGT. The V segment lost 2 bases and the J segment 5 bases; nucleotides outside the gene matches: 7. CDR3 sequence reads: CASSYEAGGLDNEQFF. The DNA for the CDR3 is TGTGCCAGCAGTTACGAGGCGGGAGGGTTGGACAATGAGCAGTTCTTC.

The chain has TRBV30 and TRBJ2-7; D unclear. Per the germline V gene, CDR1 is GTSNPN and CDR2 is SVGIG (reference sequence). Trimming shortened V by 3 bases and J by 1 base, and 19 bases separated the two germline ends. CDR3 length: 16 amino acids. The CDR3 DNA reads as TGTGCCTGGAGGTCAGGTCACACACGCACGTCCTACGAGCAGTACTTC. It codes for CAWRSGHTRTSYEQYF.

J is TRBJ2-7 and V is TRBV29-1; 8 bases are a match to TRBD2. V lost 2 bases and J lost 2; bases outside the gene matches: 11. This CDR3 contains 16 residues. Germline V gene sequence: CDR1 SQVTM, CDR2 ANQGSEA. CDR3 amino acids: CSVELWREADTYEQYF. The CDR3 DNA follows: TGCAGCGTTGAACTGTGGCGGGAGGCTGACACCTACGAGCAGTACTTC.

The chain couples TRBV15 to TRBJ2-1; weak D call: TRBD2 (6 bases). This CDR3 has 16 residues. Germline-derived CDR1 and CDR2 are LNHNV and YYDKDF (reference sequence). With 1 base removed from V and 7 bases from J, the gap between germline ends came to 17 bases. In DNA form, the CDR3 reads TGTGCCACCAGCAGAGGGAGGGAGAAAGTACGTAATGAGCAGTTCTTC. Amino acids: CATSRGREKVRNEQFF.

The J gene is TRBJ2-7, the V gene TRBV29-1, with TRBD1 as a possible D gene (5 bases). V gave up 5 bases and J gave up 1 base, with 12 bases separating them. Germline V gives CDR1 SQVTM, CDR2 ANQGSEA. This CDR3 comprises 13 residues. CDR3 residues: CSVYKTASYEQYF. For the CDR3, the DNA is TGCAGCGTTTATAAGACAGCGTCCTACGAGCAGTACTTC.

The J gene is TRBJ2-2, the V gene TRBV6-6; D gene uncertain. V was cut by 6 bases and J by 4 bases, with 6 bases left in between. Germline-derived CDR1 and CDR2 are MNHNY and SVGAGI (reference sequence). This CDR3 region has 12 residues. CDR3 protein: CASRYTTGELFF. DNA for the CDR3: TGTGCCAGCAGGTACACCACCGGGGAGCTGTTTTTT.

The V call is TRBV29-1, the J call TRBJ2-2; 7 nucleotides match TRBD1. J gave up 2 bases and V 0 bases, and 6 bases lay outside the gene matches. The CDR3 contains 16 residues. Germline V CDR1 and CDR2: SQVTM, ANQGSEA. In DNA, the CDR3 is TGCAGCGTTGAAGATCGGGCAGGGGGTAACACCGGGGAGCTGTTTTTT. Protein product: CSVEDRAGGNTGELFF.

The CDR3 protein is CASGRLADSSYNEQFF. The CDR3 bases are TGCGCCAGCGGGAGACTAGCGGATAGCTCCTACAATGAGCAGTTCTTC. J is TRBJ2-1 and V is TRBV5-1; 9 positions match TRBD2. The germline V gene has CDR1 SGHRS and CDR2 YFSETQ. V gave up 7 bases and J gave up 0 bases; unmatched junction bases: 8. CDR3 length equals 16 residues.

The chain couples TRBV29-1 to TRBJ1-2; 8 nucleotides line up with TRBD1. Germline CDR1 reads SQVTM; CDR2 reads ANQGSEA. The CDR3 consists of 11 residues. V shed 6 bases, J shed 8 bases, and the junction held 5 bases outside the gene matches. CDR3 coding DNA: TGCAGCGTCGACAGGGGCTGGGGCTACACCTTC. This codes for CSVDRGWGYTF.

With regard to this clonotype: Because the CDR3's place on the DNA is in doubt, the DNA is left out and the CDR3 is given as listed by TCRdb. The rearrangement joins TRBV27 to TRBJ1-1; TRBD1, the D gene given by the table, was not confirmed from the DNA. Looked up from germline, CDR1 is MNHEY and CDR2 is SMNVEV (reference sequence). The CDR3 is made up of 15 amino acids, end residues included. CDR3: CASSTSDRTPSGAFF.

The chain combines TRBV19 with TRBJ1-2, with D perhaps TRBD1 (5 bases). Germline V CDR1 and CDR2: LNHDA, SQIVND (reference sequence). This CDR3 is 14 amino acids long. Trimming pared 8 bases from V and 3 bases from J, leaving 16 bases between. The CDR3 is CASVEQVADYGYTF. CDR3 DNA: TGTGCCAGTGTCGAACAGGTGGCAGACTATGGCTACACCTTC.

This clonotype was seen just once. The gene calls are TRBV6-2 or TRBV6-3 and TRBJ1-3, with D perhaps matching TRBD1 (5 bases). Germline CDR1 is MNHEY and CDR2 is SVGEGT. V lost 7 bases, J lost 0 bases, and 10 bases lay in between. The CDR3 has 14 amino acids. This CDR3 is CASTDSYSGNTIYF. The CDR3, as DNA: TGTGCCAGCACCGACAGCTACTCTGGAAACACCATATATTTT.

This rearrangement joins TRBV6-6 to TRBJ1-5, with 8 positions matching TRBD1. CDR1 is MNHNY, CDR2 SVGAGI, per germline (reference sequence). The CDR3 totals 14 residues. Trimming took 2 bases from V and 7 from J; bases not matched to a gene: 4. For the CDR3, the DNA is TGTGCCAGCAGTTACGGTGACAGGGGCCAGCCCCAGCATTTT. It codes for CASSYGDRGQPQHF.

J is TRBJ2-1 and V is TRBV23-1, with D tentatively TRBD2 (6 bases). TRBV23-1 is an ORF, and what it does is uncertain. The V end was cut by 3 bases, the J end by 7 bases, with 25 bases between. The CDR3 is made up of 18 amino acids. The CDR3 protein is CASSQTNWTHRRGNEQFF. DNA for the CDR3: TGCGCCAGCAGTCAGACTAATTGGACGCACCGGAGGGGTAATGAGCAGTTCTTC.

Concerning this clonotype: A read error may produce the germline difference seen at one junction end. This chain links TRBV29-1 with TRBJ1-4; D remains unclear. The germline V gene has CDR1 SQVTM and CDR2 ANQGSEA. The CDR3 runs 12 residues. CDR3 residues: CSVEDLDGGPCF. The CDR3 DNA reads as TGCAGCGTTGAAGATCTCGACGGAGGACCTTGCTTT. Full variable domain (remainder filled in from reference TRBV29-1 and TRBJ1-4): SAVISQKPSRDICQRGTSLTIQCQVDSQVTMMFWYRQQPGQSLTLIATANQGSEATYESGFVIDKFPISRPNLTFSTLTVSNMSPEDSSIYLCSVEDLDGGPCFGSGTQLSVL.

In its sample, this clonotype was seen once. The rearrangement joins TRBV15 to TRBJ1-4, with D hard to call. V was cut by 4 bases and J by 0 bases, with 18 bases left in between. Looked up from germline, CDR1 is LNHNV and CDR2 is YYDKDF (reference sequence). The CDR3 length is 18 residues. CDR3 nucleotides: TGTGCCACCAGCAATCTCCAGGTCTCCCCCACAACTAATGAAAAACTGTTTTTT. Translated, it gives CATSNLQVSPTTNEKLFF. The full variable domain, its missing parts supplied by reference TRBV15 and TRBJ1-4, is DAMVIQNPRYQVTQFGKPVTLSCSQTLNHNVMYWYQQKSSQAPKLLFHYYDKDFNNEADTPDNFQSRRPNTSFCFLDIRSPGLGDTAMYLCATSNLQVSPTTNEKLFFGSGTQLSVL.

V and J are TRBV29-1 and TRBJ1-2, with D maybe TRBD1 (5 bases). The CDR3 has 14 residues. CDR1 SQVTM and CDR2 ANQGSEA come from the germline V gene. V lost 6 bases and J lost 3, with 17 bases in between. Here the CDR3 reads CSVGRVGAHYGYTF. The CDR3 DNA is TGCAGCGTCGGCCGAGTTGGGGCACACTATGGCTACACCTTC.